This T cell receptor (beta chain) was sequenced in a study of PD-L1 blockade in urothelial cancer. Germline values: CDR1 MNHEY, CDR2 SVGAGI. The CDR3 is 12 residues long. The V end lost 5 bases, the J end lost 5 bases, and 9 bases lay between the germline ends. Assay used: immunoSEQ multiplex PCR; TCRdb lists only in-frame clones, some missing. The data contain 35,000 to 50,000 clones, approximately 90% of them singletons. This clone was counted once. The rearrangement links TRBV6-5 to TRBJ2-5; D may be TRBD1 (5 bases). This specimen was PBMCs, taken around atezolizumab (anti-PD-L1) treatment. The TCR comes from a woman aged 55-75 years with urothelial cancer. CDR3 sequence (DNA): TGTGCCAGCAGTAGGGGCTTGGAGACCCAGTACTTC. Translated: CASSRGLETQYF.